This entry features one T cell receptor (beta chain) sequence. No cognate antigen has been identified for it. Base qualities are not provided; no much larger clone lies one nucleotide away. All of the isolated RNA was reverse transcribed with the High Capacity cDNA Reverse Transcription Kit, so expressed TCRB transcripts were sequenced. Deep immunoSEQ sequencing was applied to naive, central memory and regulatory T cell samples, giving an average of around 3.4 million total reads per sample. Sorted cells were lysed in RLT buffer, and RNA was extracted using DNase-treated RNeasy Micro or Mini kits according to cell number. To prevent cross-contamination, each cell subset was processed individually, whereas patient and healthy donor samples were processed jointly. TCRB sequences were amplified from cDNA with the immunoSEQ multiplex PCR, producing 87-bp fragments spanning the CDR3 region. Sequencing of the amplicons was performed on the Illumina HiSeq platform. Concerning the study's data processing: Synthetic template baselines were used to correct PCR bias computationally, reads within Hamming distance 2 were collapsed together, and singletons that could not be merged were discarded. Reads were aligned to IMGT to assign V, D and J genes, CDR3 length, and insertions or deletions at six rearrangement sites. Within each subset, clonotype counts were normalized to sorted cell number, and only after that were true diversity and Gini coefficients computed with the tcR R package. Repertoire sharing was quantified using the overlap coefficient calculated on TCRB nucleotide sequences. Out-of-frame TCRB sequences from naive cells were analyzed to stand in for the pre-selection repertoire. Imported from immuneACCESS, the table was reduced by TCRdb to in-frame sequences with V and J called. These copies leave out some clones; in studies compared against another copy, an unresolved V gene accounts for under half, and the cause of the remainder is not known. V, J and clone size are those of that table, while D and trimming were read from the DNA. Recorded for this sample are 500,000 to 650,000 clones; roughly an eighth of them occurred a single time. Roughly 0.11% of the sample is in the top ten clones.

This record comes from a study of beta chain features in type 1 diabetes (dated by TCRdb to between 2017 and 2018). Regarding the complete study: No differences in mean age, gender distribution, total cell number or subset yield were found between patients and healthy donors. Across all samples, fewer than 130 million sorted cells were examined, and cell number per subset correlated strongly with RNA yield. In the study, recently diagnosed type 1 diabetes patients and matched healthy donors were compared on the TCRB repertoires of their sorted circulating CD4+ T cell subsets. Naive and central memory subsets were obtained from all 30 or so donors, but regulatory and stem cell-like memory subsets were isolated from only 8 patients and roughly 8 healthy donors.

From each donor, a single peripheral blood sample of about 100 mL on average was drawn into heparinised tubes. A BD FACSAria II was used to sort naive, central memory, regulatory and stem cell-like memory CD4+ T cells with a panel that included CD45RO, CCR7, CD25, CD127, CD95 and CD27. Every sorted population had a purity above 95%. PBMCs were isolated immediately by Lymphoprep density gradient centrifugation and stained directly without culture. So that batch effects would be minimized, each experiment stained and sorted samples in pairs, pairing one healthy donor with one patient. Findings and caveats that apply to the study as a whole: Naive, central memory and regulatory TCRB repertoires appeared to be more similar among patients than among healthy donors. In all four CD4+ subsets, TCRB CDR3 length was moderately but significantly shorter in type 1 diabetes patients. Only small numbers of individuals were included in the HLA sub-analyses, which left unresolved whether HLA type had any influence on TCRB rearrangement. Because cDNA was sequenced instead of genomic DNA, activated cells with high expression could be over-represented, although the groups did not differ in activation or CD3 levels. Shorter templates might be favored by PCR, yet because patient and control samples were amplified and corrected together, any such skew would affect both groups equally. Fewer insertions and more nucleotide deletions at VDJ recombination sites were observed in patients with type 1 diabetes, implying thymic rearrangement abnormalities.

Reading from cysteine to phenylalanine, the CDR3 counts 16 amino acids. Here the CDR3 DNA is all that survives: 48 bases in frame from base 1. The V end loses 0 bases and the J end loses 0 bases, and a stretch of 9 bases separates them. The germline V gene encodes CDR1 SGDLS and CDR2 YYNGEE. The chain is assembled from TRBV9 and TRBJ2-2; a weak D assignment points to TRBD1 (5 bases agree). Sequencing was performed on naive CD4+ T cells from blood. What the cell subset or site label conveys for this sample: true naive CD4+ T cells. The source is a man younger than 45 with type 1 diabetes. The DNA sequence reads TGTGCCAGCAGCGTAGGACAGAGTCCGAACACCGGGGAGCTGTTTTTT. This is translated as CASSVGQSPNTGELFF.